The 22 T cell receptor beta chains below were found in one sample sequenced in a study of T cells in Graves' hyperthyroidism and ophthalmopathy. Using RNA transcripts as the source, TCR beta CDR3 regions were amplified. First-round RT-PCR of the TCR CDR3 relied on the HTBI primer set. In TCRdb, the multiplex PCR reads were re-called with MiXCR into one record per CDR3 protein. The table shows 500,000 to 600,000 distinct CDR3 sequences, with roughly 50% occurring only once. Sequencing was performed on peripheral blood or thyroid tissue (not recorded which). These TCRs come from a young woman with Graves' hyperthyroidism.

This clonotype was found a few times. The chain couples TRBV5-8 to TRBJ2-7; D call uncertain. This CDR3 comprises 14 residues. Germline values: CDR1 SGHTS, CDR2 YDEGEE. The V end was cut by 0 bases, the J end by 0 bases, with 7 bases between. This chain's CDR3 is CASSLVPSSYEQYF. Written as DNA, the CDR3 is TGTGCCAGCAGCTTGGTTCCTAGCTCCTACGAGCAGTACTTC.

This clonotype was seen ten or more times. The chain has TRBV7-9 and TRBJ1-1; D is possibly TRBD1 (5 bases). The CDR3 has 12 amino acids. Germline V gene sequence: CDR1 SEHNR, CDR2 FQNEAQ (reference sequence). V was pared by 1 base and J by 11 bases, with 11 bases between. The CDR3 region has the DNA TGTGCCAGCAGCTTAGGGGCAGGGAAGGCTTTCTTT. It is translated as CASSLGAGKAFF.

This clonotype was seen at least ten times. The chain joins TRBV20-1 to TRBJ1-6; D is uncertain. The CDR3 loop spans 17 amino acids. Germline V lookup: CDR1 DFQATT, CDR2 SNEGSKA (reference sequence). Trimming cost V 0 bases and J 6 bases, with 18 bases left between them. The DNA of the CDR3 is TGCAGTGCTAGAGATAGTAGTAAGGGAAGTGGTAATTCACCCCTCCACTTT. This codes for CSARDSSKGSGNSPLHF.

This clonotype was seen only once. The chain is built from TRBV29-1 and TRBJ1-1; a possible D gene is TRBD1 (5 bases). The V end was cut by 8 bases, the J end by 0 bases, with 19 bases between. The CDR3 length is 15 residues. The germline V gene encodes CDR1 SQVTM and CDR2 ANQGSEA. The CDR3 is CSPTGTSIMNTEAFF. The CDR3, as DNA: TGCAGCCCAACCGGGACGTCCATCATGAACACTGAAGCTTTCTTT.

This clonotype showed up just a few times. The chain joins TRBV12-3 or TRBV12-4 to TRBJ2-2, with D uncertain. The CDR3 sequence is 19 residues long. V was pared by 7 bases and J by 5 bases, with 29 bases between. The DNA for the CDR3 is TGTGCCAGCACCCCTCGGCCTTCTACTGAAATAATTCGGACCGGGGAGCTGTTTTTT. Translation gives CASTPRPSTEIIRTGELFF.

The chain has TRBV10-3 and TRBJ1-1; D might be TRBD1 (5 bases). The CDR3 runs to 15 residues. Germline V gene data show CDR1 as ENHRY and CDR2 as SYGVKD. V was pared by 0 bases and J by 1 base, with 9 bases between. The CDR3 sequence: CAISESWQGNTEAFF. In nucleotides, the CDR3 is TGTGCCATCAGTGAGTCATGGCAGGGGAACACTGAAGCTTTCTTT.

The chain is built from TRBV29-1 and TRBJ2-7; 7 positions match TRBD2. The better agreement between TRBJ2-1 and the DNA end casts doubt on the J call. The CDR3 spans 11 residues. Germline values: CDR1 SQVTM, CDR2 ANQGSEA. The CDR3 region has the DNA TGCAGCGTTCCTTCTAGCGGTGAGCAGTTCTTC. Amino acid sequence: CSVPSSGEQFF.

On this clonotype: The junction does not match germline at one end; this may be a read error. The genes are TRBV7-2 and TRBJ2-2, with D possibly TRBD1 on 6 matching bases. This CDR3 is built from 14 residues. Germline assignment: CDR1 SGHTA and CDR2 FQGNSA. CDR3 coding DNA: TGTGCCGGCAGCCAAGGGGCAGGGGCCGGGGAGCTGTTTTTT. It is translated as CAGSQGAGAGELFF.

This clonotype has ten or more counts. This chain uses TRBV7-8 with TRBJ2-7; maybe TRBD1 (5 bases). V shed 5 bases and J shed 2 bases, with 7 bases lying between them. This CDR3 comprises 12 residues. CDR1 is SGHVS and CDR2 is FQNEAQ in the germline V gene. CDR3 amino acids: CASSQDTYEQYF. The CDR3 DNA reads as TGTGCCAGCAGCCAGGACACCTACGAGCAGTACTTC.

This clonotype has ten or more counts. J is TRBJ1-1 and V is TRBV12-3 or TRBV12-4; no clear D gene. With 5 bases removed from V and 5 bases from J, the gap between germline ends came to 12 bases. CDR3 size: 13 residues. CDR3 sequence: CASSKIQGTEAFF. The CDR3 DNA follows: TGTGCCAGCAGTAAGATCCAAGGGACTGAAGCTTTCTTT.

The J gene is TRBJ1-4, the V gene TRBV5-1, with 9 bases lining up with TRBD1. CDR3 length equals 15 residues. With 4 bases clipped from V and 4 bases from J, the junction kept 5 bases outside the gene matches. Germline V gene sequence: CDR1 SGHRS, CDR2 YFSETQ. CDR3 residues: CASSIGTGSNEKLFF. As DNA, the CDR3 is TGCGCCAGCAGCATCGGGACAGGGAGTAATGAAAAACTGTTTTTT.

This clonotype was seen at least ten times. The V and J genes are TRBV12-5 and TRBJ2-7; D may be TRBD1 or TRBD2 (5 bases each). The CDR3 sequence is 15 residues long. With 4 bases removed from V and 6 bases from J, the gap between germline ends came to 19 bases. Germline lookup yields CDR1 LGHNT and CDR2 FRNRAP. Here the CDR3 reads CASGSPPPREIEQYF. In DNA, the CDR3 is TGTGCTAGTGGTTCACCCCCCCCCAGGGAGATCGAGCAGTACTTC.

Of note for this clonotype: Just one base apart from a much larger clone, this may be a read error. The chain employs TRBV7-2 and TRBJ1-5; possibly TRBD1 for D (6 bases). The V gene's germline CDR1 is SGHTA and CDR2 FQGNSA. Trimming left V 5 bases short and J 6 bases short, with 17 bases between. The CDR3 consists of 15 residues. Written as DNA, the CDR3 is TGTGCCAGCAGCCTTCGACAGGATTGGGGTCAGCCCCAGCATTTT. Translation gives CASSLRQDWGQPQHF.

The V gene is TRBV2, the J gene TRBJ2-7; D is perhaps TRBD1 (8 bases). The CDR3 totals 16 residues. Trimming removed 1 base from V and 3 bases from J, with 16 bases in between. Germline V gene sequence: CDR1 SNHLY, CDR2 FYNNEI. The CDR3 nucleotides are TGTGCCAGCAGTGAAGGCTGGACAGGGAGGGGCTACGAGCAGTACTTC. As protein: CASSEGWTGRGYEQYF.

V gene TRBV6-5 combines with J gene TRBJ1-4; 8 nucleotides line up with TRBD1. The V gene's germline CDR1 is MNHEY and CDR2 SVGAGI. The junction had 8 bases not matched to a gene; V was cut back by 4 bases and J by 10 bases. CDR3 size: 14 residues. CDR3 sequence reads: CASSFSGQGGKLFF. The DNA of the CDR3 is TGTGCCAGCAGTTTCTCCGGACAGGGTGGAAAACTGTTTTTT.

There are a few counts of this clonotype. The chain carries TRBV29-1 and TRBJ1-2; possibly TRBD1 for D (6 bases). The CDR3 loop spans 12 amino acids. CDR1 and CDR2 (germline): SQVTM, ANQGSEA. The CDR3 is CSVMWTAYGYTF. The DNA of the CDR3 is TGCAGTGTGATGTGGACAGCCTATGGCTACACCTTC. Full variable domain (missing parts from reference TRBV29-1 and TRBJ1-2): SAVISQKPSRDICQRGTSLTIQCQVDSQVTMMFWYRQQPGQSLTLIATANQGSEATYESGFVIDKFPISRPNLTFSTLTVSNMSPEDSSIYLCSVMWTAYGYTFGSGTRLTVV.

This clonotype was recorded at least ten times. V gene TRBV24-1 combines with J gene TRBJ2-5; D gene uncertain. Germline CDR1 reads KGHDR; CDR2 reads SFDVKD. V was pared by 4 bases and J by 5 bases, with 7 bases between. The CDR3 totals 12 residues. The CDR3 here is CATSEGSETQYF. For the CDR3, the DNA is TGTGCCACCAGTGAAGGCTCTGAGACCCAGTACTTC.

On this clonotype: This CDR3 fails to terminate in the conserved phenylalanine or tryptophan, so it likely reflects a read error. Because the CDR3's place on the DNA is in doubt, the DNA is left out and the CDR3 is given as listed by TCRdb. The V and J genes are TRBV7-2 and TRBJ2-7; the table's D gene call, TRBD2, was not cross checked with the DNA. Ends included, the CDR3 has 10 residues. Germline CDR1 and CDR2: SGHTA and FQGNSA. Here the CDR3 reads CASSPYRLAG.

The V gene is TRBV30, the J gene TRBJ1-4; no firm D call. CDR1 and CDR2 from the germline V gene are GTSNPN and SVGIG (reference sequence). CDR3 length: 14 residues. Trimming left V 0 bases short and J 4 bases short, with 9 bases between. The CDR3 region is CAWSVVQFNEKLFF. CDR3 coding DNA: TGTGCCTGGAGTGTAGTACAGTTTAATGAAAAACTGTTTTTT.

J is TRBJ1-1 and V is TRBV29-1; D gene unclear. CDR1 and CDR2 (germline): SQVTM, ANQGSEA. The V and J ends lost 8 bases and 3 bases respectively, with 16 bases between them. The CDR3 runs to 13 residues. The CDR3 sequence is CSQDRSPDTEAFF. The CDR3 DNA follows: TGCAGCCAAGATCGGAGTCCGGACACTGAAGCTTTCTTT.

This chain uses TRBV5-1 with TRBJ2-5; 7 bases fit TRBD1. Losses at the gene ends were 0 bases for V and 5 bases for J; bases not matched to a gene: 10. The germline V gene encodes CDR1 SGHRS and CDR2 YFSETQ. The CDR3 spans 16 residues. The CDR3 nucleotides read TGCGCCAGCAGCTTGGAGGCTGGCAGGGGGTATGAGACCCAGTACTTC. It translates to CASSLEAGRGYETQYF.

This clonotype has ten or more counts. The rearrangement uses TRBV7-9 and TRBJ1-2; TRBD1 matches at 7 bases. The V gene's germline CDR1 is SEHNR and CDR2 FQNEAQ (reference sequence). J was trimmed by 0 bases and V by 5 bases; bases with no gene match: 6. The CDR3 has 15 amino acids. The CDR3, as DNA: TGTGCCAGCAGCGTAGGGACAGAAGCTAACTATGGCTACACCTTC. Translating it yields CASSVGTEANYGYTF.